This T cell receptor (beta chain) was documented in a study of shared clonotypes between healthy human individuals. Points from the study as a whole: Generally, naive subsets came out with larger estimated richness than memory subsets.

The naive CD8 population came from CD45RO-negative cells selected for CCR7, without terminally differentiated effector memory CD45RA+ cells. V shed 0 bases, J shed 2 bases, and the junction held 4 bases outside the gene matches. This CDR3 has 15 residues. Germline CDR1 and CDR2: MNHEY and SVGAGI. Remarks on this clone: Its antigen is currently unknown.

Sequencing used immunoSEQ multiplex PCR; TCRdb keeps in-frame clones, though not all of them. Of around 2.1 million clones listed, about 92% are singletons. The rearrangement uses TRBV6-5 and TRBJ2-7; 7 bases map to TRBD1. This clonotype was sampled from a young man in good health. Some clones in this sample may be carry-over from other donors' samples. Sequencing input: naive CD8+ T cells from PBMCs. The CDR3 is CASSYSHRGAYEQYF. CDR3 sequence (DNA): TGTGCCAGCAGTTACTCGCACAGGGGCGCCTACGAGCAGTACTTC.